Shown below are 9 T cell receptor beta chains from a single sample sequenced in a study of blood T cell repertoires in COVID-19. Repertoires were generated with immunoSEQ multiplex PCR, while TCRdb's copy carries only in-frame clones and drops some. The sample lists about 29,000 clones, about four fifths occurring once. Sequencing input: peripheral blood. Receptors originate from an elderly man with active COVID-19.

This rearrangement joins TRBV19 to TRBJ1-1, with D perhaps matching TRBD1 (5 bases). The V gene's germline CDR1 is LNHDA and CDR2 SQIVND (reference sequence). The V end lost 5 bases, the J end lost 3 bases, and 13 bases lay between the germline ends. This CDR3 contains 14 residues. CDR3 in amino acids: CASSPRVRHTEAFF. The CDR3 nucleotides are TGTGCCAGTAGTCCCAGGGTTCGTCACACTGAAGCTTTCTTT. The entire variable domain, with the rest obtained from reference TRBV19 and TRBJ1-1, is as follows: DGGITQSPKYLFRKEGQNVTLSCEQNLNHDAMYWYRQDPGQGLRLIYYSQIVNDFQKGDIAEGYSVSREKKESFPLTVTSAQKNPTAFYLCASSPRVRHTEAFFGQGTRLTVV.

This clone was detected once. The V gene is TRBV5-8, the J gene TRBJ2-3; 12 positions agree with TRBD1. CDR1 is SGHTS and CDR2 is YDEGEE in the germline V gene. With V trimmed by 4 bases and J by 7 bases, 4 bases remained unmatched. The CDR3 contains 14 residues. As DNA, the CDR3 is TGTGCCAGCAGCCAGGGACAGGGGGCACATACGCAGTATTTT. Translating gives CASSQGQGAHTQYF.

The rearrangement uses TRBV3-1 (or the pseudogene TRBV3-2) and TRBJ2-5; weak D call: TRBD1 (6 bases). The CDR3 is made up of 15 amino acids. V was shortened by 3 bases and J by 5 bases, with 16 bases between the two germline ends. The germline gives CDR1 LGHDT, CDR2 YNNKEL (reference sequence). The DNA of the CDR3 is TGTGCCAGCAGCCATGCCGGGACAAGGCGGGAGACCCAGTACTTC. It encodes CASSHAGTRRETQYF.

The gene calls are TRBV12-5 and TRBJ1-1, with no clear D. This CDR3 region has 15 residues. Trimming stripped 3 bases from V and 0 bases from J, with 11 bases between. Germline values: CDR1 LGHNT, CDR2 FRNRAP. In DNA form, the CDR3 reads TGTGCTAGTGGTTTTAACGGGAACATGAACACTGAAGCTTTCTTT. Its translation: CASGFNGNMNTEAFF.

The chain couples TRBV4-2 to TRBJ2-2; D perhaps matches TRBD2 (5 bases). The V end lost 0 bases, the J end lost 5 bases, and 10 bases lay between the germline ends. From germline, CDR1 is LGHNA and CDR2 YNFKEQ. CDR3 length equals 15 residues. CDR3 sequence reads: CASSQDPRGTGELFF. In DNA form, the CDR3 reads TGTGCCAGCAGCCAAGATCCCCGGGGAACCGGGGAGCTGTTTTTT.

The CDR3 reads CASSERWTGPEQYF. CDR3 sequence (DNA): TGTGCCAGCAGTGAACGGTGGACAGGACCCGAGCAGTACTTC. The chain couples TRBV6-1 to TRBJ2-7; TRBD1 aligns across 7 bases. This CDR3 is built from 14 residues. V gave up 2 bases and J gave up 6 bases; unmatched junction bases: 7. Germline CDR1 MNHNS, CDR2 SASEGT.

This chain links TRBV14 with TRBJ2-5; 8 bases are shared with TRBD2. V dropped 0 bases and J dropped 0; count of bases not matched to a gene: 6. The CDR3 has 17 amino acids. Germline V CDR1 and CDR2: SGHDN, FVKESK. This CDR3 is CASSQERGARYQETQYF. In DNA form, the CDR3 reads TGTGCCAGCAGCCAAGAGCGGGGGGCCCGATACCAAGAGACCCAGTACTTC.

The chain links TRBV3-1 (or the pseudogene TRBV3-2) to TRBJ2-2; D remains ambiguous. V was cut by 2 bases and J by 2 bases, with 9 bases left in between. Germline CDR1 LGHDT, CDR2 YNNKEL (reference sequence). This CDR3 region has 15 residues. CDR3 coding DNA: TGTGCCAGCAGCCAAAGACAAATCAACACCGGGGAGCTGTTTTTT. Translated, it gives CASSQRQINTGELFF.

The chain combines TRBV10-3 with TRBJ1-2; TRBD1 is a possible D gene (5 bases). The CDR3 runs 15 residues. V shed 0 bases and J shed 6 bases, with 14 bases lying between them. CDR1 and CDR2 from the germline V gene are ENHRY and SYGVKD. The chain's CDR3 is CAISESQGRRHGYTF. Here the CDR3 DNA reads TGTGCCATCAGTGAGTCGCAGGGAAGAAGGCATGGCTACACCTTC.